The 2 T cell receptor beta chains in this list originate from one sample, sequenced in a study of regulatory T cells in long-lasting Graves disease. Time point: newly diagnosed GD, antithyroid drugs for less than 3 months. After RNA was extracted from PBMCs, the TCR library was made from it. Combining iRepertoire HTBI primers with Arm-PCR of CDR3 regions, the authors built TCR beta libraries. MiXCR, applied by TCRdb to the multiplex PCR reads, yields one record per CDR3 protein. The sample shows some 350,000 distinct CDR3 sequences, 15% to 20% of them seen only once. Another study also made use of these data, one on T cells in Graves' hyperthyroidism and ophthalmopathy.

Material: peripheral blood mononuclear cells (PBMCs), obtained at new diagnosis, from a patient treated with antithyroid drugs. The receptor set was obtained from a woman in her late teens or twenties with Graves disease.

At least ten counts were recorded for this clonotype. This rearrangement joins TRBV28 to TRBJ2-6; a weak D match, TRBD1 (6 bases). The V gene's germline CDR1 is MDHEN and CDR2 SYDVKM. The CDR3 is made up of 15 amino acids. Trimming pared 3 bases from V and 2 bases from J, leaving 8 bases between. The CDR3 region has the DNA TGTGCCAGCAGTTTCTCAGGGGCTGGGGCCAACGTCCTGACTTTC. It translates to CASSFSGAGANVLTF.

The chain recombines TRBV12-3 or TRBV12-4 with TRBJ2-7, with D perhaps TRBD1 (5 bases). V lost 4 bases and J lost 0, with 13 bases in between. The CDR3 totals 15 residues. CDR3 residues: CASSSPGRTSYEQYF. The DNA for the CDR3 is TGTGCCAGCAGTTCTCCAGGGCGAACCTCCTACGAGCAGTACTTC.